This T cell receptor (beta chain) derives from a study of cytomegalovirus exposure and HLA in healthy donors. Germline V lookup: CDR1 WNHNN, CDR2 SYGVQD (reference sequence). This CDR3 is built from 14 residues. Trimming left V 7 bases short and J 1 base short, with 10 bases between. PCR employed 60 Vbeta and 13 Jbeta primers. Measured with immunoSEQ multiplex PCR; TCRdb has only the in-frame clones, and not every one. The top ten hold 1.3% to 1.5% of the sample, which has 150,000 to 200,000 clones, about 71% seen once. The sample was PBMCs. This TCR derives from a man aged 45-60 years in good health and CMV-seronegative. The V and J genes are TRBV10-1 and TRBJ2-2; TRBD1 is a possible D gene (6 bases). The CDR3 coding sequence is TGCGCCAGCACTGGGACACAGAACACCGGGGAGCTGTTTTTT. Amino acid sequence: CASTGTQNTGELFF.